A selection of T cell receptor beta chains follows, all from one sample in a study of shared clonotypes between healthy human individuals. Repertoires were generated with immunoSEQ multiplex PCR, while TCRdb's copy carries only in-frame clones and drops some. The sample yields roughly 2 million clones, about 94% seen once. The sequencing input was naive CD4+ T cells sorted from blood. The receptors were gathered from a man younger than 35 in good health. Each CDR3 is given with its conserved first and last residue. A D gene is named only where the DNA matches it firmly. Clone size, where shown, is once, few, many, or a class for clones that have expanded.

V gene: TRBV6-5; J gene: TRBJ1-4; clone size: NA; D gene: TRBD1; CDR3 protein: CASSTDRDEKLFF; CDR3 DNA: TGTGCCAGCAGTACTGACAGGGATGAAAAACTGTTTTTT
V gene: TRBV6-5; J gene: TRBJ1-1; clone size: NA; D gene: NA; CDR3 protein: CASSRAGEAFF; CDR3 DNA: TGTGCCAGCAGCCGGGCGGGGGAAGCTTTCTTT
V gene: TRBV5-1; J gene: TRBJ1-4; clone size: NA; D gene: TRBD1; CDR3 protein: CASSLDIGQGAPYEKLFF; CDR3 DNA: TGCGCCAGCAGCCTCGACATAGGACAGGGGGCCCCTTATGAAAAACTGTTTTTT
V gene: TRBV7-8; J gene: TRBJ2-3; clone size: NA; D gene: TRBD2; CDR3 protein: CASSKVPSGSYTDTQYF; CDR3 DNA: TGTGCCAGCAGCAAAGTTCCCAGCGGGAGTTACACAGATACGCAGTATTTT
V gene: TRBV2; J gene: TRBJ2-2; clone size: NA; D gene: TRBD2; CDR3 protein: CASRLAGDTGELFF; CDR3 DNA: TGTGCCAGCCGACTAGCGGGAGACACCGGGGAGCTGTTTTTT
V gene: TRBV5-6; J gene: TRBJ2-2; clone size: NA; D gene: NA; CDR3 protein: CASSLEILNLANTGELFF; CDR3 DNA: TGTGCCAGCAGCTTGGAAATACTCAACCTCGCGAACACCGGGGAGCTGTTTTTT
V gene: TRBV29-1; J gene: TRBJ2-7; clone size: NA; D gene: NA; CDR3 protein: CSGSDSLYEQYF; CDR3 DNA: TGCAGCGGATCAGACAGCCTCTACGAGCAGTACTTC
V gene: TRBV5-1; J gene: TRBJ2-3; clone size: NA; D gene: NA; CDR3 protein: CASSPQGDSPSTDTQYF; CDR3 DNA: TGCGCCAGCAGCCCGCAAGGGGACTCCCCTAGCACAGATACGCAGTATTTT
V gene: TRBV5-6; J gene: TRBJ1-4; clone size: NA; D gene: NA; CDR3 protein: CASSWTGLNEKLFF; CDR3 DNA: TGTGCCAGCAGTTGGACGGGACTAAATGAAAAACTGTTTTTT
V gene: TRBV9; J gene: TRBJ1-2; clone size: once; D gene: TRBD1; CDR3 protein: CASSLTPQGADGYTF; CDR3 DNA: TGTGCCAGCAGCCTCACTCCACAGGGGGCGGACGGCTACACCTTC
V gene: TRBV2; J gene: TRBJ2-2; clone size: NA; D gene: TRBD2; CDR3 protein: CASSGGSGSRNTGELFF; CDR3 DNA: TGTGCCAGCAGTGGGGGTAGCGGGAGCAGGAACACCGGGGAGCTGTTTTTT
V gene: TRBV20-1; J gene: TRBJ2-1; clone size: once; D gene: NA; CDR3 protein: CSAPSGKEQFF; CDR3 DNA: TGCAGTGCCCCCTCGGGGAAGGAGCAGTTCTTC
V gene: TRBV18; J gene: TRBJ2-1; clone size: NA; D gene: NA; CDR3 protein: CASSPRGTYNEQFF; CDR3 DNA: TGTGCCAGCTCACCAAGGGGGACGTACAATGAGCAGTTCTTC
V gene: TRBV9; J gene: TRBJ2-2; clone size: NA; D gene: TRBD2; CDR3 protein: CASSVVLAGYANTGELFF; CDR3 DNA: TGTGCCAGCAGCGTCGTTCTAGCGGGATACGCGAACACCGGGGAGCTGTTTTTT
V gene: TRBV7-2; J gene: TRBJ1-2; clone size: NA; D gene: NA; CDR3 protein: CASSLDLAGVVYGYTF; CDR3 DNA: TGTGCCAGCAGCTTAGATTTGGCAGGGGTAGTCTATGGCTACACCTTC
V gene: TRBV30; J gene: TRBJ1-2; clone size: NA; D gene: NA; CDR3 protein: CAWSVRAGDGGYTF; CDR3 DNA: TGTGCCTGGAGTGTACGAGCAGGGGATGGTGGCTACACCTTC
V gene: TRBV7-2; J gene: TRBJ1-2; clone size: NA; D gene: NA; CDR3 protein: CASSRNSEGWDGYTF; CDR3 DNA: TGTGCCAGCAGCCGTAACTCAGAGGGGTGGGACGGCTACACCTTC
V gene: TRBV6-5; J gene: TRBJ1-1; clone size: NA; D gene: NA; CDR3 protein: CATTSEKGTAFF; CDR3 DNA: TGTGCCACCACCTCGGAAAAGGGTACGGCTTTCTTT
V gene: TRBV6-5; J gene: TRBJ2-2; clone size: NA; D gene: NA; CDR3 protein: CASSYGNRGTGELFF; CDR3 DNA: TGTGCCAGCAGTTACGGGAATAGGGGTACCGGGGAGCTGTTTTTT
V gene: TRBV5-1; J gene: TRBJ1-2; clone size: NA; D gene: TRBD1; CDR3 protein: CASSAGTEYGYTF; CDR3 DNA: TGCGCCAGCAGCGCCGGGACAGAGTATGGCTACACCTTC
V gene: TRBV29-1; J gene: TRBJ1-2; clone size: NA; D gene: NA; CDR3 protein: CSVAAWGSGEGGYTF; CDR3 DNA: TGCAGCGTTGCCGCTTGGGGCTCAGGGGAGGGTGGCTACACCTTC
V gene: TRBV18; J gene: TRBJ2-2; clone size: NA; D gene: NA; CDR3 protein: CASSPPGGDTGELFF; CDR3 DNA: TGTGCCAGCTCACCACCGGGGGGCGATACCGGGGAGCTGTTTTTT
V gene: TRBV18; J gene: TRBJ1-5; clone size: once; D gene: TRBD1; CDR3 protein: CASSQGVGQPQHF; CDR3 DNA: TGTGCCAGCTCCCAGGGGGTCGGGCAGCCCCAGCATTTT
V gene: TRBV30; J gene: TRBJ1-1; clone size: NA; D gene: NA; CDR3 protein: CAWSSGSPTEAFF; CDR3 DNA: TGTGCCTGGAGTTCGGGCTCCCCCACTGAAGCTTTCTTT
V gene: TRBV2; J gene: TRBJ2-1; clone size: NA; D gene: NA; CDR3 protein: CASIRNGYNEQFF; CDR3 DNA: TGTGCCAGCATCAGGAACGGTTACAATGAGCAGTTCTTC
V gene: TRBV7-9; J gene: TRBJ1-2; clone size: NA; D gene: NA; CDR3 protein: CASSLSRVPSGYTF; CDR3 DNA: TGTGCCAGCAGCTTATCAAGGGTCCCCTCTGGCTACACCTTC
V gene: TRBV9; J gene: TRBJ1-3; clone size: NA; D gene: NA; CDR3 protein: CASSVAGHSSGNTIYF; CDR3 DNA: TGTGCCAGCAGCGTAGCTGGACACAGCTCTGGAAACACCATATATTTT
V gene: TRBV5-8; J gene: TRBJ1-6; clone size: NA; D gene: TRBD1; CDR3 protein: CASSARWTGSSPLHF; CDR3 DNA: TGTGCCAGCAGCGCGAGATGGACAGGGAGTTCACCCCTCCACTTT
V gene: TRBV19; J gene: TRBJ2-2; clone size: NA; D gene: TRBD2; CDR3 protein: CASTKTGLVNTGELFF; CDR3 DNA: TGTGCCAGTACTAAAACGGGACTAGTGAACACCGGGGAGCTGTTTTTT
V gene: TRBV18; J gene: TRBJ1-1; clone size: NA; D gene: TRBD1; CDR3 protein: CASLGQPPEAFF; CDR3 DNA: TGTGCCAGCCTGGGACAGCCCCCTGAAGCTTTCTTT
V gene: TRBV15; J gene: TRBJ1-1; clone size: NA; D gene: NA; CDR3 protein: CATSRDRAGRTEAFF; CDR3 DNA: TGTGCCACCAGCAGAGATCGGGCAGGGCGAACTGAAGCTTTCTTT
V gene: TRBV30; J gene: TRBJ2-5; clone size: NA; D gene: NA; CDR3 protein: CAYGNGQQETQYF; CDR3 DNA: TGTGCCTATGGGAACGGCCAGCAAGAGACCCAGTACTTC
V gene: TRBV5-4; J gene: TRBJ2-4; clone size: NA; D gene: TRBD2; CDR3 protein: CASSLEVAGGLNIQYF; CDR3 DNA: TGTGCCAGCAGCTTGGAGGTAGCGGGAGGGCTGAACATTCAGTACTTC
V gene: TRBV6-6; J gene: TRBJ2-5; clone size: NA; D gene: TRBD1; CDR3 protein: CASRLDRDRETQYF; CDR3 DNA: TGTGCCAGCAGGCTGGACAGGGATCGAGAGACCCAGTACTTC
V gene: TRBV5-1; J gene: TRBJ1-1; clone size: NA; D gene: NA; CDR3 protein: CASSLVAMNTEAFF; CDR3 DNA: TGCGCCAGCAGCTTGGTAGCCATGAACACTGAAGCTTTCTTT
V gene: TRBV6-5; J gene: TRBJ2-1; clone size: NA; D gene: TRBD1; CDR3 protein: CASSYARQGASNEQFF; CDR3 DNA: TGTGCCAGCAGTTACGCGAGACAGGGGGCGAGCAATGAGCAGTTCTTC
V gene: TRBV6-6; J gene: TRBJ1-6; clone size: NA; D gene: NA; CDR3 protein: CASSSRDSPLHF; CDR3 DNA: TGTGCCAGCAGTTCCAGGGATTCACCCCTCCACTTT
V gene: TRBV2; J gene: TRBJ2-7; clone size: NA; D gene: TRBD2; CDR3 protein: CASSGAGGGLAGAEQYF; CDR3 DNA: TGTGCCAGCAGTGGTGCAGGGGGGGGACTAGCGGGAGCCGAGCAGTACTTC
V gene: TRBV7-2; J gene: TRBJ1-1; clone size: NA; D gene: NA; CDR3 protein: CASSLGTGDTEAFF; CDR3 DNA: TGTGCCAGCAGCTTAGGGACGGGGGACACTGAAGCTTTCTTT
V gene: TRBV5-1; J gene: TRBJ2-5; clone size: NA; D gene: NA; CDR3 protein: CASSPRNQGETQYF; CDR3 DNA: TGCGCCAGCAGTCCAAGAAATCAAGGGGAGACCCAGTACTTC
V gene: TRBV4-3; J gene: TRBJ2-3; clone size: NA; D gene: NA; CDR3 protein: CASSQTTGSGDTQYF; CDR3 DNA: TGCGCCAGCAGCCAAACTACAGGCTCGGGGGATACGCAGTATTTT
V gene: TRBV5-4; J gene: TRBJ2-5; clone size: NA; D gene: TRBD2; CDR3 protein: CASSSGTSGFQETQYF; CDR3 DNA: TGTGCCAGCAGCTCCGGGACTAGCGGGTTTCAAGAGACCCAGTACTTC
V gene: TRBV4-1; J gene: TRBJ1-1; clone size: NA; D gene: NA; CDR3 protein: CASASEGLAFF; CDR3 DNA: TGCGCCAGTGCGTCTGAGGGCTTAGCTTTCTTT
V gene: TRBV6-5; J gene: TRBJ2-3; clone size: NA; D gene: TRBD1; CDR3 protein: CASSYSRQGPSGTQYF; CDR3 DNA: TGTGCCAGCAGTTACTCGAGACAGGGGCCGTCAGGTACGCAGTATTTT
V gene: TRBV27; J gene: TRBJ2-3; clone size: NA; D gene: NA; CDR3 protein: CASGTINTDTQYF; CDR3 DNA: TGTGCCAGCGGGACCATTAACACAGATACGCAGTATTTT
V gene: TRBV30; J gene: TRBJ2-2; clone size: NA; D gene: TRBD2; CDR3 protein: CAWSPSGRLTGELFF; CDR3 DNA: TGTGCCTGGAGCCCTAGCGGGAGGTTAACCGGGGAGCTGTTTTTT
V gene: TRBV18; J gene: TRBJ2-7; clone size: NA; D gene: NA; CDR3 protein: CASSPKADTYEQYF; CDR3 DNA: TGTGCCAGCTCACCAAAGGCCGATACCTACGAGCAGTACTTC
V gene: TRBV19; J gene: TRBJ2-2; clone size: NA; D gene: TRBD2; CDR3 protein: CASKPLAGGPGELFF; CDR3 DNA: TGTGCCAGTAAGCCACTAGCGGGGGGTCCAGGGGAGCTGTTTTTT
V gene: TRBV18; J gene: TRBJ1-2; clone size: NA; D gene: NA; CDR3 protein: CASSSFDGSYGYTF; CDR3 DNA: TGTGCCAGCTCATCTTTTGACGGGAGCTATGGCTACACCTTC
V gene: TRBV11-2; J gene: TRBJ2-3; clone size: NA; D gene: TRBD2; CDR3 protein: CASSFGLLAGGTDTQYF; CDR3 DNA: TGTGCCAGCAGCTTTGGGCTGCTGGCGGGGGGCACAGATACGCAGTATTTT
V gene: TRBV5-4; J gene: TRBJ2-3; clone size: NA; D gene: TRBD1; CDR3 protein: CASSLLGQGASTDTQYF; CDR3 DNA: TGTGCCAGCAGCTTGTTGGGACAGGGGGCGAGCACAGATACGCAGTATTTT
V gene: TRBV5-4; J gene: TRBJ2-7; clone size: NA; D gene: TRBD2; CDR3 protein: CASSLALAGTYEQYF; CDR3 DNA: TGTGCCAGCAGCTTGGCTCTAGCGGGAACCTACGAGCAGTACTTC
V gene: TRBV6-6; J gene: TRBJ2-7; clone size: NA; D gene: TRBD2; CDR3 protein: CASKGAGGPDYEQYF; CDR3 DNA: TGTGCCAGCAAGGGAGCGGGAGGGCCCGACTACGAGCAGTACTTC
V gene: TRBV2; J gene: TRBJ1-5; clone size: NA; D gene: NA; CDR3 protein: CASSERGDKNQPQHF; CDR3 DNA: TGTGCCAGCAGTGAAAGGGGGGACAAAAATCAGCCCCAGCATTTT
V gene: TRBV28; J gene: TRBJ1-1; clone size: NA; D gene: NA; CDR3 protein: CASTGTLTGGAFF; CDR3 DNA: TGTGCCAGCACTGGGACCCTAACCGGAGGGGCTTTCTTT
V gene: TRBV7-8; J gene: TRBJ2-2; clone size: NA; D gene: TRBD2; CDR3 protein: CASRQAGVLTGELFF; CDR3 DNA: TGTGCCAGCAGGCAAGCGGGGGTGCTCACCGGGGAGCTGTTTTTT
V gene: TRBV7-8; J gene: TRBJ1-5; clone size: NA; D gene: NA; CDR3 protein: CASSIKRGQPQHF; CDR3 DNA: TGTGCCAGCAGCATAAAACGGGGTCAGCCCCAGCATTTT
V gene: TRBV7-9; J gene: TRBJ1-4; clone size: NA; D gene: TRBD1; CDR3 protein: CASSLPLDRTSEKLFF; CDR3 DNA: TGTGCCAGCAGCTTACCACTGGACAGGACTTCGGAAAAACTGTTTTTT
V gene: TRBV27; J gene: TRBJ1-5; clone size: NA; D gene: NA; CDR3 protein: CASSLKGSEQPQHF; CDR3 DNA: TGTGCCAGCAGTTTAAAGGGGTCGGAACAGCCCCAGCATTTT
V gene: TRBV9; J gene: TRBJ2-3; clone size: NA; D gene: NA; CDR3 protein: CASSVGHRDPAVTQYF; CDR3 DNA: TGTGCCAGCAGCGTAGGACACCGGGACCCAGCAGTGACGCAGTATTTT